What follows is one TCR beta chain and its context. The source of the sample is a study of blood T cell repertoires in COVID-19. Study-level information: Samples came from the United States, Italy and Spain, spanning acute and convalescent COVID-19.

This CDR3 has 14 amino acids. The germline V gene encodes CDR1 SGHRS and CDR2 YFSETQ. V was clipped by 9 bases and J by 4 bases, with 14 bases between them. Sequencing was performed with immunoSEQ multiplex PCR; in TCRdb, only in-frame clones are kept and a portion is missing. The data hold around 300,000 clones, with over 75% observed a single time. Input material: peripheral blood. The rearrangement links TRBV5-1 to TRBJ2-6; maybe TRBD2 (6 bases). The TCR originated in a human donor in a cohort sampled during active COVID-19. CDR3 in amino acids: CATAPEGGANVLTF. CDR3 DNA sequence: TGCGCCACCGCTCCGGAGGGGGGGGCCAACGTCCTGACTTTC.